What follows is one T cell receptor beta chain and its context. Its recognized antigen is unknown. No base quality values were provided; no much bigger clone lies one nucleotide off. This record comes from a study of PD-L1 blockade in urothelial cancer (dated by TCRdb to about 2017). With regard to the full study: Therapy was started in the mid-2010s for all patients, and atezolizumab 1,200 mg was administered intravenously every 3 weeks. About 85% of the 29 patients were males with bladder-origin urothelial cancer, and 18 of 29 reported a prior smoking history. Pretreatment tumor samples, along with matched peripheral blood collected serially before and after atezolizumab treatment, underwent TCR sequencing. The study, an exploratory multi-omic analysis, examined somatic, immune and clinical correlates of response to PD-L1 blockade with atezolizumab in urothelial cancer. In the same patients, whole exome sequencing and RNA sequencing of pretreatment tumors were performed in addition to TCR sequencing. Patients had an ECOG performance status of 0 or 1 and had received between 0 and 3 prior chemotherapy regimens. A median of roughly 140,000 T cells and around 81,000 unique TCRs was obtained from blood samples, and a median clonality of around 0.072 was observed. Durable clinical benefit was defined as progression-free survival longer than 6 months, and TCR features were also tested against progression-free and overall survival. Nine patients achieved durable clinical benefit and roughly 20 did not. Pretreatment blood TCR-seq was available for about 28 patients, at least one posttreatment blood collection was obtained for roughly 24 patients, and tumor TCR-seq was available for roughly 24 patients. Blood samples were analyzed at two time points: 3 weeks after treatment start (second dose) and 6 weeks after treatment start.

General study outcomes and caveats: A pretreatment peripheral blood TCR clonality below the median was linked to improved progression-free and overall survival. Because the sample size was small (n ≈ 30) and many exploratory analyses were performed, the results are intended to be hypothesis-generating. Patients with durable benefit showed greater expansion of tumor-associated TCR clones in peripheral blood 3 weeks after starting treatment (n of about 20, p = 0.022).

Sample time point, as interpreted from the label and publication: pretreatment peripheral blood. The cohort comprised roughly 30 patients with locally advanced or metastatic urothelial carcinoma treated at Memorial Sloan Kettering on a trial protocol. Peripheral blood mononuclear cells were collected pretreatment and during treatment, with between 1 and 8 total time points obtained per patient. The Qiagen DNeasy Blood extraction kit was used to purify genomic DNA from total PBMCs and from tumor samples. PBMCs were collected pretreatment and during treatment, and were isolated and stored as previously described. To estimate absolute template abundance from read counts, synthetic TCR analog templates were spiked into each PCR. Using the immunoSEQ assay, TCRbeta CDR3 regions were amplified from genomic DNA with bias-controlled V and J gene primers. Sequencing of rearranged TCRbeta segments was done at approximately 20X coverage. The study's processing was this. Sequencing errors were corrected by clustering and CDR3s were annotated against IMGT to assign V, D and J genes. Downstream analyses used only productive TCRbeta rearrangements and left out out-of-frame or stop-codon sequences. Clonality was calculated as one minus the Shannon entropy normalized by the log of the number of unique productive sequences. Clones differing between time points or between blood and tumor were identified by Fisher's exact test with Benjamini-Hochberg correction at adjusted p below 0.01. This is the immuneACCESS table as TCRdb keeps it, with only in-frame sequences that have V and J called. A part of the clones is gone; compared with another copy, unresolved V genes explain less than half, and the rest is unexplained. The DNA was the basis for D and trimming; V, J and clone size are from that table. The sample has around 92,000 clones on record, 89% of them singletons. The top ten constitute more than 0.85% of the sample.

The sequence came from a woman at least 80 years old with urothelial cancer. Material: PBMCs, obtained around atezolizumab (anti-PD-L1) treatment.

The DNA reads TGTGCCAGCAGCTTGGTGGGGGGGGGCACTGAAGCTTTCTTT. It translates to CASSLVGGGTEAFF. The rearranged chain carries TRBV5-8 and TRBJ1-1; a tentative D match to TRBD1 spans 5 bases. For CDR1 and CDR2, the germline V gene lists SGHTS and YDEGEE. V lost 0 bases and J lost 4 bases; the stretch between them is 10 bases long. The CDR3 runs 14 amino acids, cysteine and phenylalanine included. Kept here is only the CDR3 DNA, which spans 42 bases and is read in frame from base 1.